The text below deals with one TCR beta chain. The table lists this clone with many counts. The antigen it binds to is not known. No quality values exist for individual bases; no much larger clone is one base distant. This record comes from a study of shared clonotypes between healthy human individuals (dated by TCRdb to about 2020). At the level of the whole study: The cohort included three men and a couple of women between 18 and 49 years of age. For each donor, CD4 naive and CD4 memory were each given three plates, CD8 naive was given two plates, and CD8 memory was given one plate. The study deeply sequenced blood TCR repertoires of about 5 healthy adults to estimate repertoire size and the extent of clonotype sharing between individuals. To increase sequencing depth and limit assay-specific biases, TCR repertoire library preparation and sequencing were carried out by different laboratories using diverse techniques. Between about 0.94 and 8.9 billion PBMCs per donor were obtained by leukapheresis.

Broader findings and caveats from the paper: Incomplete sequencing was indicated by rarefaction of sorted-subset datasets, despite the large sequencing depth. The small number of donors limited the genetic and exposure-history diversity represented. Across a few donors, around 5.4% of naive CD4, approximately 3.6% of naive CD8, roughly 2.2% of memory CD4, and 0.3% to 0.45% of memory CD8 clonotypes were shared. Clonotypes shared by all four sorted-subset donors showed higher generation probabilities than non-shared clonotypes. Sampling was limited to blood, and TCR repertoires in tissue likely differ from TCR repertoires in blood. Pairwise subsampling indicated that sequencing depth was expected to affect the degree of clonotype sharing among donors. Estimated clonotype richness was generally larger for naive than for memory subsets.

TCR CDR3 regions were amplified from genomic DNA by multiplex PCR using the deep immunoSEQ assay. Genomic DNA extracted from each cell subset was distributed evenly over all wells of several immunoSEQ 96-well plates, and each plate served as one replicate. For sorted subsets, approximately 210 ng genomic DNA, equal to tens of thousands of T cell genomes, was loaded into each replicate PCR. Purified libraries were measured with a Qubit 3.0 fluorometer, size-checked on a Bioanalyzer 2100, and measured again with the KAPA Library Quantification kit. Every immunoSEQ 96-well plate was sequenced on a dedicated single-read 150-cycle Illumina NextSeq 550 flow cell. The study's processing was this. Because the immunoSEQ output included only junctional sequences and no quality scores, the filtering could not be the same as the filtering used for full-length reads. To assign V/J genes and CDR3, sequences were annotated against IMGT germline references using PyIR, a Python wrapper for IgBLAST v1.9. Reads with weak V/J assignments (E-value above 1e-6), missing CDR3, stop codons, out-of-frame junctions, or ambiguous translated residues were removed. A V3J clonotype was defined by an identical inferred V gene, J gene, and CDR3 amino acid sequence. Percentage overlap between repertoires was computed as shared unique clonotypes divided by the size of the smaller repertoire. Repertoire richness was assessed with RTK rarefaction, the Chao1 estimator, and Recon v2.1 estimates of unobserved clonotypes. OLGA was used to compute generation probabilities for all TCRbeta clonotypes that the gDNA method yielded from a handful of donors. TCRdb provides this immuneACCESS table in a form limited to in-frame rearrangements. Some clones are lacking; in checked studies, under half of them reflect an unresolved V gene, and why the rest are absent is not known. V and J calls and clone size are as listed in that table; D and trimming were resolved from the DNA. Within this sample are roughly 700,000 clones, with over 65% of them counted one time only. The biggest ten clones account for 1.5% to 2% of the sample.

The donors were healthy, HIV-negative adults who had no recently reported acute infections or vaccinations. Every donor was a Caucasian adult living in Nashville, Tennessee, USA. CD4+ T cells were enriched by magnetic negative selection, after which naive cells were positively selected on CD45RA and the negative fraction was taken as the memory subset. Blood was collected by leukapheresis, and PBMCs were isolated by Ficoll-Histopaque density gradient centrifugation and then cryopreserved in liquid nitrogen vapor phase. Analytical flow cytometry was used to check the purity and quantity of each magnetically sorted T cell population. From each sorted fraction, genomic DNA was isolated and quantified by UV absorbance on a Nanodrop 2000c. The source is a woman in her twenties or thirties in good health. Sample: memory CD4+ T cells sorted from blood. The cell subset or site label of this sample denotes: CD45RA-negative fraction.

The nucleotide sequence is TGTGCCAGCAGTGACCGACTATCTTTTCATGAGCAGTTCTTC. This gives the protein CASSDRLSFHEQFF. The rearranged chain carries TRBV2 and TRBJ2-1, and TRBD2 may be the D gene, going by 5 matching bases. The germline ends are 14 bases apart after V is trimmed by 3 bases and J by 8 bases. CDR1 and CDR2 are read off the germline V gene as SNHLY and FYNNEI. The CDR3 holds 14 amino acids from the cysteine to the phenylalanine. Of all the DNA, just the CDR3 is kept, 42 bases in frame from base 1.